One sample yielded the 6 T cell receptor beta chains listed below, sequenced in a study of blood T cell repertoires in COVID-19. Profiled with immunoSEQ multiplex PCR; TCRdb holds only in-frame clones, not every one. The sample includes about 230,000 clones, around 90% of them seen just once. Sequences were obtained from PBMCs or T cells enriched from blood (not recorded which). These receptors all stem from a woman aged 30 to 39 who had been exposed to COVID-19.

The chain carries TRBV4-1 and TRBJ2-7, with no clear D. Germline V gives CDR1 MGHRA, CDR2 YSYEKL. The V end lost 8 bases, the J end lost 5 bases, and 10 bases lay between the germline ends. The CDR3 covers 11 residues. CDR3 bases: TGCGCCAGCCTGCCCGAGGACGAGCAGTACTTC. This codes for CASLPEDEQYF.

The V gene is TRBV10-1, the J gene TRBJ2-1; a possible D gene is TRBD2 (9 bases). Germline assignment: CDR1 WNHNN and CDR2 SYGVQD (reference sequence). Trimming cost V 4 bases and J 4 bases, with 26 bases left between them. This CDR3 region has 19 residues. The CDR3 reads CASSGTGTSPKVGYNEQFF. CDR3 nucleotides: TGCGCCAGCAGTGGGACAGGGACTAGCCCGAAAGTGGGTTACAATGAGCAGTTCTTC.

This rearrangement joins TRBV30 to TRBJ2-1, with TRBD2 matching over 15 bases. The CDR3 totals 16 residues. Trimming took 0 bases from V and 4 from J; bases not matched to a gene: 1. Germline values: CDR1 GTSNPN, CDR2 SVGIG (reference sequence). Written as DNA, the CDR3 is TGTGCCTGGAGTGTAGGGACTAGCGGGAGGTACAATGAGCAGTTCTTC. Its protein product is CAWSVGTSGRYNEQFF. Based on the CDR3 plus reference TRBV30 and TRBJ2-1, the full variable domain is SQTIHQWPATLVQPVGSPLSLECTVEGTSNPNLYWYRQAAGRGLQLLFYSVGIGQISSEVPQNLSASRPQDRQFILSSKKLLLSDSGFYLCAWSVGTSGRYNEQFFGPGTRLTVL.

For the CDR3, the DNA is TGTGCCTGGAGTGGGAGACAGTTCGAAAAACTGTTTTTT. Protein product: CAWSGRQFEKLFF. V is TRBV30 and J is TRBJ1-4; TRBD1 is a possible D gene (5 bases). Trimming took 1 base from V and 8 from J, leaving 11 bases between them. Germline loops: CDR1 GTSNPN, CDR2 SVGIG (reference sequence). This CDR3 contains 13 residues.

The chain links TRBV28 to TRBJ2-3, with 11 bases identical to TRBD1. The CDR3 covers 14 residues. Germline V gene sequence: CDR1 MDHEN, CDR2 SYDVKM. V lost 5 bases to trimming and J lost 5 bases; unmatched junction nucleotides: 3. The CDR3 loop reads CASSPGTGGDTQYF. The DNA of the CDR3 is TGTGCCAGCAGTCCCGGGACAGGGGGAGATACGCAGTATTTT.

This clone was detected a few times. This chain uses TRBV30 with TRBJ1-2; D is ambiguous. Germline V gene sequence: CDR1 GTSNPN, CDR2 SVGIG (reference sequence). The CDR3 is made up of 12 amino acids. Trimming took off 8 bases at V and 8 bases at J, with 18 bases between the two ends. The CDR3 is CAGWIGSAGYTF. Written as DNA, the CDR3 is TGTGCCGGATGGATAGGGAGCGCAGGCTACACCTTC.